These T cell receptor beta chains were read from a single sample in a study of cytomegalovirus exposure and HLA in healthy donors. TCRdb's table, derived via immunoSEQ multiplex PCR, lists solely in-frame clones and lacks some. The table includes fewer than 250,000 clones, about 80% detected once. Sequenced material: PBMCs. The source of these receptors is a woman in her twenties or thirties in good health and CMV-seropositive. Each CDR3 is given with its conserved first and last residue. Fields, in order: D gene, CDR3 length, V gene, J gene, clone size, CDR3 protein, CDR3 DNA. The D gene is left open where the match is weak. The listing skips clone size in some rows; elsewhere it reads once, few, many or a size class.

D: .
length: 16
V: TRBV5-4
J: TRBJ2-7
size: .
CDR3: CASSRSGPRLGREQYF
DNA: TGTGCCAGCAGCCGCTCCGGTCCTAGACTGGGGAGGGAGCAGTACTTC

D: .
length: 15
V: TRBV19
J: TRBJ1-5
size: .
CDR3: CASSDRDSSNQPQHF
DNA: TGTGCCAGTAGTGACCGGGACTCAAGCAATCAGCCCCAGCATTTT

D: .
length: 14
V: TRBV6-5
J: TRBJ1-2
size: .
CDR3: CASSLALGRRGYTF
DNA: TGTGCCAGCAGCTTAGCCCTGGGGAGGAGGGGCTACACCTTC

D: .
length: 14
V: TRBV27
J: TRBJ2-3
size: .
CDR3: CASSELGSTDTQYF
DNA: TGTGCCAGCAGTGAACTAGGCAGCACAGATACGCAGTATTTT

D: .
length: 16
V: TRBV9
J: TRBJ2-2
size: .
CDR3: CASSPLGGPVAGELFF
DNA: TGTGCCAGCAGCCCCCTTGGCGGGCCCGTAGCCGGGGAGCTGTTTTTT

D: .
length: 12
V: TRBV10-2
J: TRBJ1-1
size: .
CDR3: CASSETTGEAFF
DNA: TGCGCCAGCAGTGAGACGACTGGTGAAGCTTTCTTT

D: .
length: 14
V: TRBV7-9
J: TRBJ2-3
size: .
CDR3: CASSRGPETDTQYF
DNA: TGTGCCAGCAGTCGCGGCCCGGAGACGGATACGCAGTATTTT

D: .
length: 13
V: TRBV5-5
J: TRBJ2-5
size: .
CDR3: CASSYPGVLGQYF
DNA: TGTGCCAGCAGCTACCCGGGGGTCTTAGGGCAGTACTTC

D: .
length: 17
V: TRBV21-1
J: TRBJ1-5
size: .
CDR3: CASSKGDRGLSGRPQHF
DNA: TGTGCCAGCAGCAAAGGGGACAGGGGCCTTTCTGGGAGGCCCCAGCATTTT

D: TRBD1
length: 17
V: TRBV7-9
J: TRBJ1-1
size: .
CDR3: CASSLGRGQGARAEAFF
DNA: TGTGCCAGCAGCTTAGGAAGGGGACAGGGGGCACGTGCTGAAGCTTTCTTT

D: .
length: 13
V: TRBV11-2
J: TRBJ1-1
size: .
CDR3: CASSAGGGGEAFF
DNA: TGTGCCAGCAGCGCGGGAGGGGGTGGTGAAGCTTTCTTT

D: .
length: 16
V: TRBV10-3
J: TRBJ2-7
size: .
CDR3: CAISESILISSLEQYF
DNA: TGTGCCATCAGTGAGTCGATACTCATTTCTTCCCTCGAGCAGTACTTC

D: TRBD2
length: 13
V: TRBV9
J: TRBJ2-1
size: .
CDR3: CASSVFAGGEQFF
DNA: TGTGCCAGCAGCGTTTTCGCGGGGGGTGAGCAGTTCTTC

D: TRBD1
length: 14
V: TRBV9
J: TRBJ2-5
size: .
CDR3: CASTSGGPGETQYF
DNA: TGTGCCAGCACCTCAGGGGGCCCGGGGGAGACCCAGTACTTC

D: TRBD2
length: 19
V: TRBV11-1
J: TRBJ2-2
size: .
CDR3: CASSLGGLAGALRTGELFF
DNA: TGTGCCAGCAGCTTAGGGGGACTAGCGGGGGCCCTCCGGACCGGGGAGCTGTTTTTT

D: .
length: 17
V: TRBV28
J: TRBJ2-4
size: .
CDR3: CASSLRGTALAKNIQYF
DNA: TGTGCCAGCAGTTTACGGGGGACAGCTCTAGCCAAAAACATTCAGTACTTC

D: TRBD1
length: 14
V: TRBV9
J: TRBJ1-1
size: .
CDR3: CASSPGTENTEAFF
DNA: TGTGCCAGCAGCCCCGGGACAGAGAACACTGAAGCTTTCTTT

D: .
length: 12
V: TRBV5-6
J: TRBJ2-2
size: .
CDR3: CASSQGTGELFF
DNA: TGTGCCAGCAGCCAGGGGACCGGGGAGCTGTTTTTT

D: TRBD1
length: 16
V: TRBV28
J: TRBJ1-1
size: .
CDR3: CASSPTTGGLNTEAFF
DNA: TGTGCCAGCAGCCCTACGACAGGGGGATTGAACACTGAAGCTTTCTTT

D: TRBD1
length: 18
V: TRBV4-1
J: TRBJ1-6
size: .
CDR3: CASSPEDRANSYNSPLHF
DNA: TGCGCCAGCAGCCCCGAAGACAGGGCTAACTCCTATAATTCACCCCTCCACTTT

D: .
length: 15
V: TRBV5-5
J: TRBJ1-2
size: few
CDR3: CASKPTIGGGYGYTF
DNA: TGTGCCAGCAAGCCCACCATCGGGGGAGGGTATGGCTACACCTTC

D: TRBD1
length: 15
V: TRBV9
J: TRBJ2-3
size: .
CDR3: CASSPSGQNTDTQYF
DNA: TGTGCCAGCAGCCCCTCGGGACAGAACACAGATACGCAGTATTTT

D: .
length: 14
V: TRBV6-1
J: TRBJ1-2
size: .
CDR3: CASSEEGGLYGYTF
DNA: TGTGCCAGCAGTGAAGAGGGGGGGCTCTATGGCTACACCTTC

D: .
length: 14
V: TRBV11-2
J: TRBJ1-3
size: .
CDR3: CASSLVRGRDTIYF
DNA: TGTGCCAGCAGCTTGGTCAGGGGAAGAGACACCATATATTTT

D: TRBD2
length: 20
V: TRBV4-1
J: TRBJ2-3
size: once
CDR3: CASTPGGLAGGPGRSDTQYF
DNA: TGCGCCAGCACGCCCGGAGGGCTAGCGGGGGGGCCCGGGCGGTCAGATACGCAGTATTTT

D: .
length: 15
V: TRBV12-5
J: TRBJ2-4
size: .
CDR3: CASGLVPGAKNIQYF
DNA: TGTGCTAGTGGTTTGGTACCAGGGGCCAAAAACATTCAGTACTTC

D: .
length: 14
V: TRBV13
J: TRBJ1-4
size: .
CDR3: CASSLLGAAEKLFF
DNA: TGTGCCAGCAGCTTACTGGGGGCGGCTGAAAAACTGTTTTTT

D: .
length: 15
V: TRBV5-1
J: TRBJ2-7
size: many
CDR3: CASSLAHGNSYEQYF
DNA: TGCGCCAGCAGCTTAGCGCACGGGAACTCCTACGAGCAGTACTTC

D: .
length: 15
V: TRBV4-1
J: TRBJ2-7
size: .
CDR3: CASSQDRGRGYEQYF
DNA: TGCGCCAGCAGCCAAGATCGCGGCAGGGGCTACGAGCAGTACTTC

D: TRBD1
length: 13
V: TRBV5-4
J: TRBJ1-2
size: .
CDR3: CASSPGTVYGYTF
DNA: TGTGCCAGCAGCCCCGGGACAGTCTATGGCTACACCTTC

D: .
length: 15
V: TRBV5-4
J: TRBJ2-4
size: .
CDR3: CASSFRGMAKNIQYF
DNA: TGTGCCAGCAGCTTTCGAGGGATGGCCAAAAACATTCAGTACTTC

D: TRBD2
length: 16
V: TRBV30
J: TRBJ2-3
size: .
CDR3: CAWSLLAGGLTDTQYF
DNA: TGTGCCTGGAGTTTACTAGCGGGGGGACTCACAGATACGCAGTATTTT

D: .
length: 12
V: TRBV6-1
J: TRBJ1-1
size: .
CDR3: CASSGEYTEAFF
DNA: TGTGCCAGCAGTGGGGAGTACACTGAAGCTTTCTTT

D: TRBD1
length: 18
V: TRBV5-1
J: TRBJ1-5
size: .
CDR3: CASSLSPGQVLKNQPQHF
DNA: TGCGCCAGCAGCTTGTCCCCGGGACAGGTCCTGAAAAATCAGCCCCAGCATTTT

D: .
length: 13
V: TRBV29-1
J: TRBJ1-5
size: .
CDR3: CSVGRGIDQPQHF
DNA: TGCAGCGTTGGGCGAGGAATCGATCAGCCCCAGCATTTT

D: TRBD1
length: 17
V: TRBV5-4
J: TRBJ2-5
size: .
CDR3: CASRLGQGSARRETQYF
DNA: TGTGCCAGCAGGTTGGGACAGGGGAGCGCCCGGAGAGAGACCCAGTACTTC

D: .
length: 15
V: TRBV10-3
J: TRBJ1-5
size: .
CDR3: CAISETGVSNQPQHF
DNA: TGTGCCATCAGTGAGACAGGAGTTAGCAATCAGCCCCAGCATTTT

D: TRBD1
length: 17
V: TRBV19
J: TRBJ1-3
size: .
CDR3: CATTPQTGPSSGNTIYF
DNA: TGTGCCACCACGCCTCAGACAGGGCCTAGCTCTGGAAACACCATATATTTT

D: .
length: 13
V: TRBV9
J: TRBJ2-7
size: .
CDR3: CASSVTGGYEQYF
DNA: TGTGCCAGCAGCGTAACTGGCGGCTACGAGCAGTACTTC

D: .
length: 13
V: TRBV13
J: TRBJ2-2
size: .
CDR3: CASNGENTGELFF
DNA: TGTGCCAGCAACGGGGAGAACACCGGGGAGCTGTTTTTT

D: .
length: 14
V: TRBV7-9
J: TRBJ1-2
size: .
CDR3: CASSFEASNYGYTF
DNA: TGTGCCAGCAGCTTCGAGGCTTCTAACTATGGCTACACCTTC

D: .
length: 17
V: TRBV5-4
J: TRBJ2-5
size: .
CDR3: CASSKFGASSRQETQYF
DNA: TGTGCCAGCAGCAAATTTGGGGCAAGCTCCAGACAAGAGACCCAGTACTTC

D: .
length: 11
V: TRBV20-1
J: TRBJ2-3
size: .
CDR3: CSASLPDTQYF
DNA: TGCAGTGCTTCCCTCCCGGATACGCAGTATTTT

D: .
length: 12
V: TRBV2
J: TRBJ2-7
size: few
CDR3: CASRRLGGEQYF
DNA: TGTGCCTCCCGGCGCCTAGGCGGCGAGCAGTACTTC

D: .
length: 15
V: TRBV10-1
J: TRBJ2-5
size: .
CDR3: CASSEGTSGAETQYF
DNA: TGCGCCAGCAGTGAGGGGACAAGCGGGGCCGAGACCCAGTACTTC

D: .
length: 17
V: TRBV4-2
J: TRBJ2-3
size: .
CDR3: CASSQGDYSPGTDTQYF
DNA: TGTGCCAGCAGCCAAGGTGACTACTCCCCAGGCACAGATACGCAGTATTTT

D: .
length: 14
V: TRBV5-1
J: TRBJ2-7
size: once
CDR3: CASSFTQGSREQYF
DNA: TGCGCCAGCAGCTTTACCCAGGGTAGCCGCGAGCAGTACTTC

D: .
length: 14
V: TRBV28
J: TRBJ1-5
size: .
CDR3: CASSLWGRDQPQHF
DNA: TGTGCCAGCAGTTTATGGGGGAGAGATCAGCCCCAGCATTTT

D: TRBD2
length: 16
V: TRBV30
J: TRBJ2-5
size: .
CDR3: CAWSVAAGGSLETQYF
DNA: TGTGCCTGGAGTGTGGCAGCGGGAGGGAGCCTGGAGACCCAGTACTTC

D: TRBD1
length: 15
V: TRBV4-1
J: TRBJ1-1
size: .
CDR3: CASSQPDRGHTEAFF
DNA: TGCGCCAGCAGCCAACCGGACAGGGGGCACACTGAAGCTTTCTTT

D: .
length: 15
V: TRBV6-1
J: TRBJ2-6
size: once
CDR3: CASSPSPSGANVLTF
DNA: TGTGCCAGCAGTCCTTCCCCGTCTGGGGCCAACGTCCTGACTTTC

D: TRBD2
length: 14
V: TRBV2
J: TRBJ2-7
size: few
CDR3: CASRKPGLTYEQYF
DNA: TGTGCCAGCAGGAAACCGGGACTAACCTACGAGCAGTACTTC

D: TRBD1
length: 16
V: TRBV18
J: TRBJ2-3
size: .
CDR3: CASSLRTGLSTDTQYF
DNA: TGTGCCAGCTCCCTGAGGACAGGGCTCAGCACAGATACGCAGTATTTT

D: TRBD1
length: 16
V: TRBV11-2
J: TRBJ1-6
size: .
CDR3: CASSLEPGQGNSPLHF
DNA: TGTGCCAGCAGCTTAGAGCCGGGACAGGGAAATTCACCCCTCCACTTT